What follows is one T cell receptor beta chain and its context. The entry originates in a study of blood T cell repertoires in COVID-19. Study in general: Both acute and convalescent COVID-19 samples were obtained from the United States, Italy and Spain. T cells, B-cell-depleted T cells, or PBMCs supplied cDNA or gDNA.

Unmatched junction bases numbered 10, after V lost 5 bases and J lost 3 bases. The CDR3 extends over 16 amino acids. In germline, CDR1 is MDHEN, CDR2 SYDVKM. Profiled with immunoSEQ multiplex PCR; TCRdb holds only in-frame clones, not every one. The sample lists some 300,000 clones; around 90% were seen once. The chain employs TRBV28 and TRBJ2-4, with 7 bases lining up with TRBD1. The source material was peripheral blood. The source of this sequence is a man younger than 30 with active or convalescent COVID-19. In nucleotides, the CDR3 is TGTGCCAGCAGTCTAACAGGGGTTGGGGGCAAAAACATTCAGTACTTC. Amino acid sequence: CASSLTGVGGKNIQYF.